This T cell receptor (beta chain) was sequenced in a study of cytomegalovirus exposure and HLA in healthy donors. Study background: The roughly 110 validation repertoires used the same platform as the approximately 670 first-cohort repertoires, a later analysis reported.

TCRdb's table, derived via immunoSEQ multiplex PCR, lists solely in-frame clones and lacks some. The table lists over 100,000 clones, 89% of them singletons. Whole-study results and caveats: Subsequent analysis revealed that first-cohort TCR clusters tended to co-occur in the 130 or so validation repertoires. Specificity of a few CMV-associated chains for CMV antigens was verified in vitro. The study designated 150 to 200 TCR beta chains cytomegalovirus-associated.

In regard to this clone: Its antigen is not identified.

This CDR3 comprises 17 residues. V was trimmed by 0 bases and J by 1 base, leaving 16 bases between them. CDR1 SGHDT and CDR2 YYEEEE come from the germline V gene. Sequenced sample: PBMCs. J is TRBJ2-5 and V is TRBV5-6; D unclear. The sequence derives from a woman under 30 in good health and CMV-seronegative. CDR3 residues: CASSLGVGFSGQETQYF. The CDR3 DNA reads TGTGCCAGCAGCTTGGGTGTCGGGTTCTCGGGCCAAGAGACCCAGTACTTC.